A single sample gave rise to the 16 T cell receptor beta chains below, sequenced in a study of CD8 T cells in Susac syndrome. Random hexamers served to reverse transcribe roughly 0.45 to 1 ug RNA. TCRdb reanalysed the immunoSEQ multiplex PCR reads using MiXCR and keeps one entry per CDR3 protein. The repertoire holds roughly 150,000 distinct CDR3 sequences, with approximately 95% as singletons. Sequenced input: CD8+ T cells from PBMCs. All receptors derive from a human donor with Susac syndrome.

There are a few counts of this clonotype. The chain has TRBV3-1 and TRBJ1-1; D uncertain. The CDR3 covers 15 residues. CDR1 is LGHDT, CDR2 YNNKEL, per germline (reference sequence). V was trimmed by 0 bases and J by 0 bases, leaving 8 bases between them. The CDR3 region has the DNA TGTGCCAGCAGCCAAGATGAGCATCTGAACACTGAAGCTTTCTTT. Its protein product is CASSQDEHLNTEAFF.

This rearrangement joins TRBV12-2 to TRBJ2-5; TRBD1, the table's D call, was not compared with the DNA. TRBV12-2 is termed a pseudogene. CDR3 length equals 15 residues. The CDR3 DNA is TGTGCAAGTCGCTTAGTCCAGACAGGGGGAGAGACCCAGTACTTC. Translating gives CASRLVQTGGETQYF.

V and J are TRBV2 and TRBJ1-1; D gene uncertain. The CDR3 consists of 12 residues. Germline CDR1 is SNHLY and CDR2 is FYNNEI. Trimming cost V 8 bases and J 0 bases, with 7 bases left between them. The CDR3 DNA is TGTGCCAGCGCCCAGGTGAACACTGAAGCTTTCTTT. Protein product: CASAQVNTEAFF. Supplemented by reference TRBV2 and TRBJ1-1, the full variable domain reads EPEVTQTPSHQVTQMGQEVILRCVPISNHLYFYWYRQILGQKVEFLVSFYNNEISEKSEIFDDQFSVERPDGSNFTLKIRSTKLEDSAMYFCASAQVNTEAFFGQGTRLTVV.

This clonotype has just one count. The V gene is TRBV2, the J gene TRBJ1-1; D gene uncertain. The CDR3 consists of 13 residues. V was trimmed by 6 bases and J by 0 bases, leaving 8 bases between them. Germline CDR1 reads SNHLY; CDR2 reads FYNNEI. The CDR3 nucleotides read TGTGCCAGCAGAGATAACATGAACACTGAAGCTTTCTTT. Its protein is CASRDNMNTEAFF.

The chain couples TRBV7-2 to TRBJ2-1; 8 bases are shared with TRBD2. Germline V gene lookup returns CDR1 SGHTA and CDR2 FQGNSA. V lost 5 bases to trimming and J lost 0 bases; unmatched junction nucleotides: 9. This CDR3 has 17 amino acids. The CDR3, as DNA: TGTGCCAGCAGCCCGACCAGCGGGAGTATCTCCTACAATGAGCAGTTCTTC. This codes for CASSPTSGSISYNEQFF.

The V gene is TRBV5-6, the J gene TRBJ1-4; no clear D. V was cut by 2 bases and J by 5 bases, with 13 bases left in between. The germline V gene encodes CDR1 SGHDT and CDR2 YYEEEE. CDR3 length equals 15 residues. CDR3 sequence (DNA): TGTGCCAGCAGCTTCTCGCCGGGTGGGAATGAAAAACTGTTTTTT. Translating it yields CASSFSPGGNEKLFF.

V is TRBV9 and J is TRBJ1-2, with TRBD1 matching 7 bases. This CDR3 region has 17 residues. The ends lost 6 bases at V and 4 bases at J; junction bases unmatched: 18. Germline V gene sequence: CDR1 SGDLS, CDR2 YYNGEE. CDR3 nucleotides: TGTGCCAGCATGGACAGGTTCGCCCCACAGCCGGTCTATGGCTACACCTTC. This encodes CASMDRFAPQPVYGYTF.

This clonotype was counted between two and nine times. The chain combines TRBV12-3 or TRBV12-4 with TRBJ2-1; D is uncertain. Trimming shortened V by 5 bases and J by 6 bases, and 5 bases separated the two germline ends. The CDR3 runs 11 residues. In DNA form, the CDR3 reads TGTGCCAGCAGTCTAGTCAATGAGCAGTTCTTC. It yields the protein CASSLVNEQFF.

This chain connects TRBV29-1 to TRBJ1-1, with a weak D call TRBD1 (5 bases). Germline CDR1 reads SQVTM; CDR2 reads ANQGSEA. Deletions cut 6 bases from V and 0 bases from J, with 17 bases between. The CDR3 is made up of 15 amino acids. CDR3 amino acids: CSVAPSGDLNTEAFF. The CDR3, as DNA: TGCAGCGTCGCACCATCGGGGGACCTGAACACTGAAGCTTTCTTT.

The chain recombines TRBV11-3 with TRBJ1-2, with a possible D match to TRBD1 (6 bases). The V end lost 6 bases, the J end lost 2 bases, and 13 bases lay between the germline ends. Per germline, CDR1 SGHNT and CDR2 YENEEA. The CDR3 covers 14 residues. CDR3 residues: CASSQQGNNYGYTF. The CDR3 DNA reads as TGTGCCAGCAGTCAACAGGGAAACAACTATGGCTACACCTTC.

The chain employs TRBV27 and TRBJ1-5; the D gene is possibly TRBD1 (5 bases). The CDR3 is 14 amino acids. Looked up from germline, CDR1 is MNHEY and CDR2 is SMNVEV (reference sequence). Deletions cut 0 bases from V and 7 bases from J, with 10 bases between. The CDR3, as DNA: TGTGCCAGCAGTTTATCAGGGGATCGGCAGCCCCAGCATTTT. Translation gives CASSLSGDRQPQHF.

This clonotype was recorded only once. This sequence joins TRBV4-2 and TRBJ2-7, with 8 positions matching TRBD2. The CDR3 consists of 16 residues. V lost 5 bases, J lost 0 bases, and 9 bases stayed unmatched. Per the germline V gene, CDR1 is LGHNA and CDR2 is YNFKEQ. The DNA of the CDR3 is TGTGCCAGCAGCGGGGCCGGTCGGGAGGGCTCCTACGAGCAGTACTTC. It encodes CASSGAGREGSYEQYF.

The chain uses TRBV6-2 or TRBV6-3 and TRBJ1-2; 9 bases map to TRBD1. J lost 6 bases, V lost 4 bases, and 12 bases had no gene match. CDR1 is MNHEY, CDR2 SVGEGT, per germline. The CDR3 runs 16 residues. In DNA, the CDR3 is TGTGCCAGCAGTTGGATTGTCGGACAGGGGATGGATGGCTACACCTTC. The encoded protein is CASSWIVGQGMDGYTF.

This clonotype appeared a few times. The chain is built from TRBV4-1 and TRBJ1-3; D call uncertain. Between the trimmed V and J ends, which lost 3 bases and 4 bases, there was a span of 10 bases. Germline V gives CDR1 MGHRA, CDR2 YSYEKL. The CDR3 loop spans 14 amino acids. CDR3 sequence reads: CASSQAGSGNTIYF. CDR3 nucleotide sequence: TGCGCCAGCAGCCAGGCTGGTTCGGGAAACACCATATATTTT.

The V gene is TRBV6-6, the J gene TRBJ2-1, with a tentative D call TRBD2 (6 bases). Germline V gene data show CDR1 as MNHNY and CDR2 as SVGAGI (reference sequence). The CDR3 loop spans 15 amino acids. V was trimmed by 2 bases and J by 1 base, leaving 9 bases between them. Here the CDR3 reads CASSYLAGSYNEQFF. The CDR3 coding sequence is TGTGCCAGCAGTTACCTCGCGGGATCCTACAATGAGCAGTTCTTC.

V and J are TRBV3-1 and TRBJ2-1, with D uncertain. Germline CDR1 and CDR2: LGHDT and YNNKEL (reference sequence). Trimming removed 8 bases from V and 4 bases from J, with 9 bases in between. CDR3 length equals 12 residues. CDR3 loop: CASRSNYNEQFF. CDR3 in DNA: TGTGCCAGCCGGAGCAATTACAATGAGCAGTTCTTC.